Listed here are 5 T cell receptor beta chains from one sample, sequenced in a study of blood T cells in healthy people across ages. With a J-beta primer mix and a sample-barcoded 5' primer, a second PCR ran 7 to 11 cycles. TCRdb recomputed calls from the 5' RACE reads with MiXCR, one row per CDR3 protein. The sample yields some 750,000 distinct CDR3 sequences, about a fifth seen once. Material: blood. The receptors here all came from a man between 65 and 85 years old in good health.

In this sample, this clonotype turned up a few times. The V and J genes are TRBV15 and TRBJ1-2; D remains unclear. The ends were cut back, 0 bases at V and 4 bases at J, with 9 bases in the middle. Germline V gives CDR1 LNHNV, CDR2 YYDKDF (reference sequence). The CDR3 is 14 residues long. CDR3 sequence: CATSRDPAGYGYTF. The CDR3, as DNA: TGTGCCACCAGCAGAGATCCGGCAGGCTATGGCTACACCTTC.

The chain has TRBV7-2 and TRBJ2-3; D is uncertain. Trimming removed 6 bases at V and 6 bases at J, with 10 bases between. The CDR3 has 12 amino acids. In germline, CDR1 is SGHTA, CDR2 FQGNSA. The CDR3 DNA sequence: TGTGCCAGCAGGCCCGATGGGGATACGCAGTATTTT. Translated, it gives CASRPDGDTQYF.

This clonotype turned up a few times. Compared with germline, one end of the junction differs, possibly owing to a read error. The chain carries TRBV20-1 and TRBJ2-7; 7 bases fit TRBD1. In germline, CDR1 is DFQATT, CDR2 SNEGSKA (reference sequence). The CDR3 contains 11 residues. In DNA form, the CDR3 reads TGCAGTGCTAGGAGGGCGCAGGGGGTGCGCTTC. Translation gives CSARRAQGVRF.

This clonotype was picked up a small number of times. The chain's CDR3 is CASSLVSSGISTDTQYF. CDR3 nucleotides: TGTGCCAGCAGCTTAGTCTCTAGCGGGATTAGCACAGATACGCAGTATTTT. The V and J genes are TRBV7-2 and TRBJ2-3, with TRBD2 matching 9 bases. The CDR3 totals 17 residues. V gave up 1 base and J gave up 0 bases; unmatched junction bases: 5. The germline V gene encodes CDR1 SGHTA and CDR2 FQGNSA.

The chain couples TRBV5-1 to TRBJ2-1; 9 nucleotides agree with TRBD2. Per germline, CDR1 SGHRS and CDR2 YFSETQ. Trimming at V came to 0 bases and at J to 5 bases, leaving 6 bases not matched to a gene. The CDR3 has 16 amino acids. CDR3 loop: CASSLVRLAGNNEQFF. The DNA for the CDR3 is TGCGCCAGCAGCTTGGTACGGCTAGCGGGGAACAATGAGCAGTTCTTC. Supplemented by reference TRBV5-1 and TRBJ2-1, the full variable domain reads KAGVTQTPRYLIKTRGQQVTLSCSPISGHRSVSWYQQTPGQGLQFLFEYFSETQRNKGNFPGRFSGRQFSNSRSEMNVSTLELGDSALYLCASSLVRLAGNNEQFFGPGTRLTVL.